The sequence of this T cell receptor beta chain was determined in a study of blood T cells in healthy people across ages. Study-wide context: Capture via template switching afforded approximately one barcoded beta molecule per two T cells.

Primers used in a second PCR of about 7 to 12 cycles were a sample-barcoded 5' primer and a J-beta primer mix. TCRdb re-analysed the 5' RACE reads in MiXCR, keeping a single row per CDR3 protein. The sample lists around 790,000 distinct CDR3 sequences; roughly 44% were seen once. The people who gave samples were healthy Caucasians from Russia, aged 6 to 90. Note on this clonotype: The junction differs from germline at one of its ends, possibly a read error.

The CDR3 spans 16 residues. CDR1 is MNHEY, CDR2 SVGAGI, per germline. The TCR was taken from a man between 60 and 75 years old in good health. V gene TRBV6-5 combines with J gene TRBJ2-5; 7 positions match TRBD2. Sequencing was performed on blood. The CDR3 DNA reads TGTGCCCGCAGTAAAACCGGGACGAGCGGGGTGGAGACCCAGTACTTC. The encoded protein is CARSKTGTSGVETQYF.